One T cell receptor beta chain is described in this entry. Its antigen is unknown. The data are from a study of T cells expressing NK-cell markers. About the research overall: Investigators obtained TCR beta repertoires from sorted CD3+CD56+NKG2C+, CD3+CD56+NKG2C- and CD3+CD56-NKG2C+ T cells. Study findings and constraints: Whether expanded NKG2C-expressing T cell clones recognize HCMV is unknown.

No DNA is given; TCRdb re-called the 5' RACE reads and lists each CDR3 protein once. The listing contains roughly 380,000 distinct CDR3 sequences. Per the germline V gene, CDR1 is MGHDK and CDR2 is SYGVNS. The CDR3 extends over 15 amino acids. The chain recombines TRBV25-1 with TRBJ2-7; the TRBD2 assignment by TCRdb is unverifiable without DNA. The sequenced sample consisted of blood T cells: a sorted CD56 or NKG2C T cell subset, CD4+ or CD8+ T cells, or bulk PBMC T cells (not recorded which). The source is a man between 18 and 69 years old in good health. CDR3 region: CASSERGEVIYEQYF.